The 8 T cell receptor beta chains given below trace back to one sample, sequenced in a study of blood T cell repertoires in COVID-19. Produced via immunoSEQ multiplex PCR; TCRdb's table is partial and in-frame only. The sample contains 76,000 or so clones, 91% of which appear only once. Sequenced sample: peripheral blood. These receptor sequences come from a human donor in a cohort sampled during active COVID-19.

This clone came up a few times. This chain uses TRBV18 with TRBJ1-3, with 8 bases lining up with TRBD1. This CDR3 is built from 17 residues. V shed 1 base, J shed 5 bases, and the junction held 10 bases outside the gene matches. Looked up from germline, CDR1 is KGHSH and CDR2 is LQKENI. CDR3 in amino acids: CASSPLPGGGLRNTIYF. In DNA, the CDR3 is TGTGCCAGCTCACCACTCCCAGGGGGCGGATTGCGAAACACCATATATTTT.

The chain links TRBV6-2 or TRBV6-3 to TRBJ2-2; weak D call: TRBD1 (6 bases). The CDR3 contains 17 residues. CDR1 is MNHEY and CDR2 is SVGEGT in the germline V gene. Trimming cost V 0 bases and J 4 bases, with 15 bases left between them. The CDR3 bases are TGTGCCAGCAGTTACTCGGGGCAGGGGATCGCCACCGGGGAGCTGTTTTTT. It encodes CASSYSGQGIATGELFF.

The chain joins TRBV25-1 to TRBJ2-5; 11 positions match TRBD2. J gave up 3 bases and V 1 base, and 4 bases lay outside the gene matches. Germline CDR1 MGHDK, CDR2 SYGVNS. The CDR3 has 16 amino acids. The CDR3: CASSESPGLAEETQYF. CDR3 nucleotide sequence: TGTGCCAGCAGTGAATCCCCGGGACTAGCGGAAGAGACCCAGTACTTC.

The chain carries TRBV5-4 and TRBJ2-7; 12 bases fit TRBD2. Germline trimming cut 4 bases from V and 4 bases from J; bases unmatched to any gene: 6. The CDR3 has 15 amino acids. Germline loops: CDR1 SGHNT, CDR2 YYREEE (reference sequence). The CDR3 sequence: CASSRQTSGGYEQYF. The CDR3 DNA sequence: TGTGCCAGCAGCCGTCAAACTAGCGGGGGGTACGAGCAGTACTTC.

The rearrangement joins TRBV7-8 to TRBJ2-7, with TRBD2 identical over 9 bases. This CDR3 region has 17 residues. Germline-derived CDR1 and CDR2 are SGHVS and FQNEAQ. J was trimmed by 1 base and V by 6 bases; bases with no gene match: 13. The CDR3: CASSQRLAGRSSYEQYF. The CDR3 DNA is TGTGCCAGCAGTCAACGGCTAGCGGGGCGTAGTTCCTACGAGCAGTACTTC.

This clone was detected only once. The rearrangement joins TRBV5-1 to TRBJ1-1; D remains ambiguous. Germline V gives CDR1 SGHRS, CDR2 YFSETQ. With 5 bases removed from V and 5 bases from J, the gap between germline ends came to 7 bases. The CDR3 runs 11 residues. CDR3 DNA: TGCGCCAGCAGATCGGGTACTGAAGCTTTCTTT. It yields the protein CASRSGTEAFF.

This chain joins TRBV6-5 and TRBJ2-2, with D uncertain. Trimming removed 6 bases from V and 9 bases from J, with 17 bases in between. Germline V gene data show CDR1 as MNHEY and CDR2 as SVGAGI. The CDR3 covers 14 residues. The CDR3 DNA is TGTGCCAGCAGCCCCATGACTGATCCGCGGGAGCTGTTTTTT. The encoded protein is CASSPMTDPRELFF.

This clone was seen just once. Sequence at one end of the junction differs from germline and may be a read error. This sequence joins TRBV6-1 and TRBJ1-5; a weak D match, TRBD1 (6 bases). Germline CDR1 reads MNHNS; CDR2 reads SASEGT. CDR3 length: 13 amino acids. CDR3 residues: CAGSEQGSQPQHF. The CDR3 region has the DNA TGTGCCGGCAGTGAACAGGGCAGTCAGCCCCAGCATTTT.